This TCR beta chain stems from a study of Graves' ophthalmopathy and Graves' hyperthyroidism. Study-wide background: Before any treatment, peripheral blood was taken at the initial diagnosis. Study-level points and caveats: Sensitivity of about 90% and specificity of about 77% were achieved when a 13-signature model separated ophthalmopathy from stable hyperthyroidism. Blood samples also showed most expanded thyroid clonotypes exceeding 0.001 frequency.

Serum thyroxine and TRAb, along with clinical symptoms, thyroid ultrasound and orbital computed tomography, were what diagnosis relied on. RNA served as the template for amplifying TCR beta CDR3 regions. HTBI primers served in a first-round RT-PCR, which a second-round multiplex PCR followed. From the multiplex PCR reads, TCRdb called clonotypes with MiXCR, one entry per CDR3 protein. The table lists about 400,000 distinct CDR3 sequences, about a sixth of them singletons, with approximately 1.4% in the top ten. This CDR3 comprises 17 residues. Germline CDR1 MNHNS, CDR2 SASEGT. This clonotype was found many times. Its antigen is not known. The junction shows a germline mismatch at one end, possibly a read error.

This receptor was identified in a young woman with Graves' ophthalmopathy. The sequenced sample consisted of peripheral blood. The rearrangement links TRBV6-1 to TRBJ1-3; 7 nucleotides line up with TRBD1. The CDR3 DNA is TGTGCCAGCACTGAAGGTCGGACAGGCCGCTCTGGAAACACCATATATTTT. Translated, it gives CASTEGRTGRSGNTIYF.